This record concerns one T cell receptor beta chain sequence. The germline V gene has CDR1 MGHRA and CDR2 YSYEKL. After removal of 3 bases from V and 11 bases from J, the junction contained 16 bases not matched to a gene. The CDR3 contains 16 residues. The data are from a study of shared clonotypes between healthy human individuals. Sequencing was performed with immunoSEQ multiplex PCR; in TCRdb, only in-frame clones are kept and a portion is missing. The sample holds about 480,000 clones, 75% to 80% seen once. The sample consisted of PBMCs. The chain uses TRBV4-1 and TRBJ1-5; TRBD1 agrees at 7 bases. This TCR came from a woman aged 40 to 50 in good health. Some clones in this sample may be carry-over from other donors' samples. CDR3 bases: TGCGCCAGCAGCCAGCACCCTGGGACAGCCGCTGATGCCCAGCATTTT. Amino acids: CASSQHPGTAADAQHF.